The 18 T cell receptor beta chains in this list originate from one sample, sequenced in a study of identical twins. In TCRdb, the 5' RACE reads were re-called with MiXCR into one record per CDR3 protein. The data show about 390,000 distinct CDR3 sequences, 9% seen once. Sequencing was done on a sample of naive T cells sorted from blood. These receptor sequences come from a woman in her forties or fifties in good health.

The chain uses TRBV27 and TRBJ2-7, with D maybe TRBD2 (6 bases). The CDR3 is 14 residues long. Deletions cut 4 bases from V and 2 bases from J, with 12 bases between. The germline V gene has CDR1 MNHEY and CDR2 SMNVEV (reference sequence). This CDR3 reads CASSYNSGPYEQYF. CDR3 nucleotides: TGTGCCAGCAGTTATAATAGCGGTCCCTACGAGCAGTACTTC.

This chain uses TRBV7-8 with TRBJ2-1; 11 nucleotides line up with TRBD2. There are 18 residues in the CDR3. Trimming cost V 4 bases and J 9 bases; bases outside gene matches: 17. The germline V gene has CDR1 SGHVS and CDR2 FQNEAQ. CDR3 sequence: CASSSNPILAGVRGEQFF. In DNA form, the CDR3 reads TGTGCCAGCAGCTCCAACCCAATACTAGCGGGAGTCCGCGGTGAGCAGTTCTTC.

The V and J genes are TRBV4-1 and TRBJ2-7, with D perhaps being TRBD1 or TRBD2 (7 bases each). CDR3 length: 16 amino acids. Germline loops: CDR1 MGHRA, CDR2 YSYEKL. The V gene lost 4 bases and the J gene lost 3 bases, with 19 bases spanning the gap. In DNA, the CDR3 is TGCGCCAGCAGCCCTCAGATAAGCGGGACAGACTACGAGCAGTACGTC. Translating it yields CASSPQISGTDYEQYV.

This chain joins TRBV20-1 and TRBJ1-1; 9 bases fit TRBD1. Germline assignment: CDR1 DFQATT and CDR2 SNEGSKA (reference sequence). The CDR3 length is 12 residues. CDR3 DNA: TGCTCCGGGACAGGGACCAACACTGAAGCTTTCTTT. Amino acid sequence: CSGTGTNTEAFF.

This clonotype was detected only a few times. The CDR3 sequence is CASSLGKAYNEQFF. The CDR3 DNA reads as TGCGCCAGCAGCTTGGGCAAAGCCTACAATGAGCAGTTCTTC. The J gene is TRBJ2-1, the V gene TRBV5-1; D gene ambiguous. V shed 0 bases and J shed 2 bases, with 6 bases lying between them. This CDR3 has 14 amino acids. Germline-derived CDR1 and CDR2 are SGHRS and YFSETQ.

This clonotype has only a few counts. The CDR3 reads CSVEDMGLGIHVGEQFF. The CDR3 coding sequence is TGCAGCGTTGAAGATATGGGACTAGGGATCCACGTCGGTGAGCAGTTCTTC. This chain joins TRBV29-1 and TRBJ2-1; 8 positions agree with TRBD2. CDR3 length equals 17 residues. CDR1 SQVTM and CDR2 ANQGSEA come from the germline V gene. The trim removed 0 bases at V and 9 bases at J, leaving 16 bases unmatched.

The V gene is TRBV15, the J gene TRBJ2-7; TRBD2 matches at 12 bases. CDR1 and CDR2 from the germline V gene are LNHNV and YYDKDF (reference sequence). The CDR3 length is 18 residues. The J segment lost 1 base and the V segment lost 1 base, leaving 8 bases of the junction unmatched. In nucleotides, the CDR3 is TGTGCCACCAGCAGAGGGAGTCTAGCGGGAGGGCTATCCTACGAGCAGTACTTC. It is translated as CATSRGSLAGGLSYEQYF. The full variable domain, in which reference TRBV15 and TRBJ2-7 provide the parts outside the CDR3, is DAMVIQNPRYQVTQFGKPVTLSCSQTLNHNVMYWYQQKSSQAPKLLFHYYDKDFNNEADTPDNFQSRRPNTSFCFLDIRSPGLGDTAMYLCATSRGSLAGGLSYEQYFGPGTRLTVT.

This clonotype turned up a few times. The chain recombines TRBV20-1 with TRBJ2-3; 12 bases are a match to TRBD2. CDR1 DFQATT and CDR2 SNEGSKA come from the germline V gene (reference sequence). The CDR3 sequence is 18 residues long. J was trimmed by 2 bases and V by 0 bases; bases with no gene match: 9. The CDR3 nucleotides are TGCAGTGCTAGAGAAGGAAGGCTAGCGGGAGGGATCACAGATACGCAGTATTTT. This encodes CSAREGRLAGGITDTQYF.

This clonotype was detected only a few times. The rearrangement uses TRBV6-5 and TRBJ1-5; no reliable D call. V lost 3 bases, J lost 1 base, and 10 bases lay in between. Germline-derived CDR1 and CDR2 are MNHEY and SVGAGI. This CDR3 has 15 residues. CDR3 nucleotide sequence: TGTGCCAGCAGTTATTCTGGACGGAGCAATCAGCCCCAGCATTTT. Its translation is CASSYSGRSNQPQHF.

This clonotype was observed many times. The chain has TRBV7-2 and TRBJ2-3; the D gene is possibly TRBD1 (5 bases). The CDR3 is 15 amino acids. V lost 3 bases, J lost 1 base, and 11 bases lay in between. Germline CDR1 reads SGHTA; CDR2 reads FQGNSA. CDR3 DNA sequence: TGTGCCAGCAGCTTCGCAGGGATCCGCACAGATACGCAGTATTTT. It codes for CASSFAGIRTDTQYF. Using reference TRBV7-2 and TRBJ2-3 for the parts outside the CDR3, the full variable domain is GAGVSQSPSNKVTEKGKDVELRCDPISGHTALYWYRQSLGQGLEFLIYFQGNSAPDKSGLPSDRFSAERTGGSVSTLTIQRTQQEDSAVYLCASSFAGIRTDTQYFGPGTRLTVL.

This clonotype has a handful of counts. The chain couples TRBV7-2 to TRBJ2-1; D is ambiguous. Germline CDR1 reads SGHTA; CDR2 reads FQGNSA. V lost 3 bases, J lost 6 bases, and 12 bases lay in between. The CDR3 covers 14 residues. DNA of the CDR3: TGTGCCAGCAGCTTTGGCCTTTTGGGCAATGAGCAGTTCTTC. Translated: CASSFGLLGNEQFF. Using reference TRBV7-2 and TRBJ2-1 for the parts outside the CDR3, the full variable domain is GAGVSQSPSNKVTEKGKDVELRCDPISGHTALYWYRQSLGQGLEFLIYFQGNSAPDKSGLPSDRFSAERTGGSVSTLTIQRTQQEDSAVYLCASSFGLLGNEQFFGPGTRLTVL.

This chain links TRBV5-1 with TRBJ1-2; D perhaps matches TRBD1 (5 bases). The CDR3 consists of 14 residues. The germline gives CDR1 SGHRS, CDR2 YFSETQ. V lost 2 bases to trimming and J lost 6 bases, with 14 bases between them. The CDR3 loop is CASSFNGGFDGYTF. As DNA, the CDR3 is TGCGCCAGCAGCTTCAATGGGGGATTTGATGGCTACACCTTC.

The rearrangement uses TRBV15 and TRBJ1-1; D uncertain. Trimming removed 0 bases at V and 4 bases at J, with 6 bases between. Germline V lookup: CDR1 LNHNV, CDR2 YYDKDF (reference sequence). The CDR3 is 13 residues long. The CDR3 coding sequence is TGTGCCACCAGCAGAGACTTACGCACTGAAGCTTTCTTT. This gives the protein CATSRDLRTEAFF.

V usage is TRBV11-2 and J usage is TRBJ1-6; 9 bases align to TRBD1. CDR1 and CDR2 from the germline V gene are SGHAT and FQNNGV. The length of the CDR3 is 16 residues. J was trimmed by 4 bases and V by 5 bases; bases with no gene match: 6. For the CDR3, the DNA is TGTGCCAGCAGCCAGGGACAGGGCACTTATAATTCACCCCTCCACTTT. Amino acids: CASSQGQGTYNSPLHF.

The chain carries TRBV6-5 and TRBJ2-1; D is possibly TRBD1 or TRBD2 (5 bases each). V was trimmed by 4 bases and J by 7 bases, leaving 11 bases between them. From germline, CDR1 is MNHEY and CDR2 SVGAGI. The CDR3 sequence is 13 residues long. In DNA, the CDR3 is TGTGCCAGCAGTTCCTATGGGGGAAATGAGCAGTTCTTC. Translated, it gives CASSSYGGNEQFF.

V usage is TRBV7-6 and J usage is TRBJ2-1; TRBD2 matches 12 bases. The J segment lost 7 bases and the V segment lost 1 base, leaving 5 bases of the junction unmatched. Germline-derived CDR1 and CDR2 are SGHVS and FNYEAQ. The CDR3 spans 16 residues. Here the CDR3 DNA reads TGTGCCAGCAGCTTAGAGGCTAGCGGGAGGGGGAATGAGCAGTTCTTC. Translated, it gives CASSLEASGRGNEQFF.

This clonotype was recorded many times. V and J are TRBV10-3 and TRBJ2-1; 10 nucleotides align to TRBD2. The CDR3 length is 15 residues. Germline CDR1 is ENHRY and CDR2 is SYGVKD. The ends lost 5 bases at V and 4 bases at J; junction bases unmatched: 5. Here the CDR3 reads CAISSPSGGYNEQFF. As DNA, the CDR3 is TGTGCCATCAGTTCACCTAGCGGGGGATACAATGAGCAGTTCTTC.

In its sample, this clonotype was seen many times. CDR3 residues: CASRDSYYEQYV. CDR3 nucleotides: TGTGCCAGCCGGGACTCCTACTACGAGCAGTACGTC. The rearrangement links TRBV21-1 to TRBJ2-7; TRBD2, the D gene given by the table, was not confirmed from the DNA. TRBV21-1 is reported as a pseudogene. The CDR3 runs to 12 residues.